These T cell receptor beta chains were read from a single sample in a study of response to subunit inactivated influenza vaccine. TCRdb redid the calling of the RT-PCR reads with MiXCR, one entry per CDR3 protein. Of roughly 460,000 distinct CDR3 sequences listed, approximately 11% are singletons. This material consisted of PBMCs from blood, taken 45 days after vaccination. The receptors here all came from a man in his forties or fifties who received an inactivated influenza vaccine. Both conserved end residues are part of each CDR3. Fields, in order: V gene, D gene, clone size, J gene, CDR3 DNA, CDR3 protein. D genes are given only for firm matches. Not all rows give a size; the values are once, few, many and, for expanded clones, a class.

TRBV11-2	TRBD2	NA	TRBJ2-2	TGTGCCAGCAGCTTTCCGACTAGCGGGAGGGGGACCGGGGAGCTGTTTTTT	CASSFPTSGRGTGELFF
TRBV6-5	TRBD1	NA	TRBJ1-4	TGTGCCAGCAGTTACGAGGACAGGGGCGATGAAAAACTGTTTTTT	CASSYEDRGDEKLFF
TRBV9	NA	NA	TRBJ1-2	TGTGCCAGCAGCGTAGAAGGGACAAACTATGGCTACACCTTC	CASSVEGTNYGYTF
TRBV5-1	TRBD1	few	TRBJ2-7	TGCGCCAGCAGCTTCTTAACCATGACAGGGGTGAGCTCCTACGAGCAGTACTTC	CASSFLTMTGVSSYEQYF
TRBV25-1	NA	few	TRBJ2-2	TGTGCCAGCAGCGTCAGGGGTCTAGACGGCGGGGAGCTGTTTTTT	CASSVRGLDGGELFF
TRBV20-1	TRBD2	few	TRBJ2-7	TGCAGTGCTGGGGGACTAGCGGCACCCTACGAGCAGTACTTC	CSAGGLAAPYEQYF
TRBV20-1	TRBD2	NA	TRBJ2-7	TGCAGTGCTCAGGGACTAGCGGGGACCTACGAGCAGTACTTC	CSAQGLAGTYEQYF
TRBV7-9	NA	NA	TRBJ1-1	TGTGCCAGCAGAGTCGACGGGACTCCTAACACTGAAGCTTTCTTT	CASRVDGTPNTEAFF
TRBV4-3	NA	NA	TRBJ1-5	TGCGCCAGCAGCCAAGACCGGCACGGGGCGCGAAATCAGCCCCAGCATTTT	CASSQDRHGARNQPQHF
TRBV12-3/TRBV12-4	NA	many	TRBJ2-3	TGTGCCAGCAGTTTTGGCGGGGGCACAGATACGCAGTATTTT	CASSFGGGTDTQYF
TRBV20-1	NA	many	TRBJ2-1	TGCAGTGCTAGAGATGGCGGGTATTACTACAATGAGCAGTTCTTC	CSARDGGYYYNEQFF
TRBV24-1	NA	few	TRBJ1-1	TGTGCCACCAAACGGGGGGGAAACACTGAAGCTTTCTTT	CATKRGGNTEAFF
TRBV12-3/TRBV12-4	TRBD2	NA	TRBJ2-7	TGTGCCAGCAGTTTAAACCTAGCGGGTGCCTACGAGCAGTACTTC	CASSLNLAGAYEQYF
TRBV2	TRBD2	NA	TRBJ2-5	TGTGCCAGCAGTGCCCTAGCGGGAGGTTCCCGAGAGACCCAGTACTTC	CASSALAGGSRETQYF
TRBV7-3	TRBD1	many	TRBJ2-1	TGTGCCAGCAGCTTACCCGGACAGGCTAACGAGCAGTTCTTC	CASSLPGQANEQFF
TRBV6-1	TRBD1	NA	TRBJ1-6	TGTGCCACGACCGCCGGGACAGGGGTTTACGACTCACCCCTCCACTTT	CATTAGTGVYDSPLHF
TRBV10-3	TRBD2	many	TRBJ2-1	TGTGCCATACTTCCGGGACTAGCGGGGGGAGTGGATGAGCAGTTCTTC	CAILPGLAGGVDEQFF
TRBV5-6	TRBD1	few	TRBJ2-1	TGTGCCAGCAGCCCCTGGGGACAGGGGATATATGAGCAGTTCTTC	CASSPWGQGIYEQFF
TRBV20-1	NA	many	TRBJ1-5	TGCAGTGCTAGAGATCAGACACCTAGCAATCAGCCCCAGCATTTT	CSARDQTPSNQPQHF
TRBV6-1	NA	NA	TRBJ2-7	TGTGCCAGCAGCGGAGGGGGCTCCTACGAGCAGTACTTC	CASSGGGSYEQYF
TRBV3-1	TRBD2	NA	TRBJ2-3	TGTGCCAGCAGCCAAGATAGGACTAAACCGCGGGGGAGGTCTAGCACAGATACGCAGTATTTT	CASSQDRTKPRGRSSTDTQYF
TRBV20-1	NA	NA	TRBJ2-7	TGCAGTGCTCGCAGTTCCGGGGGGCTTTTTAGCGAGCAGTACTTC	CSARSSGGLFSEQYF
TRBV5-1	NA	NA	TRBJ2-2	TGCGCCAGCAGCTTCGACAGTAACACCGGGGAGCTGTTTTTT	CASSFDSNTGELFF
TRBV7-2	TRBD1	NA	TRBJ2-7	TGTGCCAGCCGCTGGGGGACAGGGAAATTATACGAGCAGTACTTC	CASRWGTGKLYEQYF
TRBV20-1	NA	few	TRBJ1-5	TGCAGTGCTAGGCCCTTATTGGGGGCTCAGCCCCAGCATTTT	CSARPLLGAQPQHF
TRBV25-1	TRBD2	NA	TRBJ2-1	TGTGCCAGCAGTTGGATGGGAGGGGTTGAGCAGTTCTTC	CASSWMGGVEQFF
TRBV4-2	NA	NA	TRBJ1-6	TGTGCCAGCAGCCAAGACTCAGGGGTGGGTTCACCCCTCCACTTT	CASSQDSGVGSPLHF
TRBV20-1	NA	few	TRBJ2-7	TGCAGCGGGACAGGACTAGCTGGCTCCTACGAGCAGTACTTC	CSGTGLAGSYEQYF
TRBV20-1	TRBD1	NA	TRBJ2-7	TGCAGTGCTAGAGATCCCAGGGGGCTGTTGAGCTCCTACGAGCAGTACTTC	CSARDPRGLLSSYEQYF
TRBV20-1	NA	NA	TRBJ2-7	TGCAGTGCTACCTTTCCCGGGACAAATTCCTACGAGCAGTACTTC	CSATFPGTNSYEQYF
TRBV4-2	NA	medium-sized	TRBJ2-7	TGTGCCAGCAGTCAATGGATTTCCTACGAGCAGTACTTC	CASSQWISYEQYF
TRBV15	NA	many	TRBJ2-5	TGTGCCACCAGCAGGGGAGAGACCCAGTACTTC	CATSRGETQYF